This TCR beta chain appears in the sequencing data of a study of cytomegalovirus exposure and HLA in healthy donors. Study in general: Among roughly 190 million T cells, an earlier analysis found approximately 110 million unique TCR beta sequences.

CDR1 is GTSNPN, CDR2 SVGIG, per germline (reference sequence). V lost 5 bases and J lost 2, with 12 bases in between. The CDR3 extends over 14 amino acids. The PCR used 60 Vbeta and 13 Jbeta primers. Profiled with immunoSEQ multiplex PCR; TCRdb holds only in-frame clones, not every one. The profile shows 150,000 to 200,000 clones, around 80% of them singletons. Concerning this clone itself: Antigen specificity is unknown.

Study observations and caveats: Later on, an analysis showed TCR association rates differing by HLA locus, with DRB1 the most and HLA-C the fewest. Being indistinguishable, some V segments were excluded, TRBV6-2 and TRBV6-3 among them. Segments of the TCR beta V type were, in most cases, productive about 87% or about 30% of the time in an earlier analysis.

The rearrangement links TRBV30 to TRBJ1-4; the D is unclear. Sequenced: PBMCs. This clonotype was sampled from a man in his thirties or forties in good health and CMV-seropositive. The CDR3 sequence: CAWGPGTTNEKLFF. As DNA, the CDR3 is TGTGCCTGGGGCCCAGGAACTACTAATGAAAAACTGTTTTTT.